This is a list of T cell receptor beta chains from one sample in a study of OX40 agonist ivuxolimab in advanced cancers. The table came from immunoSEQ multiplex PCR; TCRdb's copy has only in-frame clones and leaves some out. This table has around 60,000 clones, roughly 85% appearing once. This material consisted of CD4+ or CD8+ T cells sorted from blood, taken in a trial of the OX40 agonist ivuxolimab. All receptors come from an adult with an advanced solid tumor such as melanoma, head and neck, liver or kidney cancer. Each CDR3 is given without its conserved first and last residue. Fields, in order: D gene, V gene, CDR3 length, J gene, CDR3 protein. D genes are given only for firm matches.

d_call: NA; v_call: TRBV30; cdr3_length: 12; j_call: TRBJ2-1; cdr3_aa: AWSSRQGANEQF
d_call: NA; v_call: TRBV7-9; cdr3_length: 11; j_call: TRBJ1-1; cdr3_aa: ASSSRGGIEAF
d_call: TRBD1; v_call: TRBV28; cdr3_length: 13; j_call: TRBJ2-3; cdr3_aa: ASSFGTGGTDTQY
d_call: TRBD1; v_call: TRBV19; cdr3_length: 13; j_call: TRBJ1-3; cdr3_aa: ASSMTGYAGNTIY
d_call: TRBD2; v_call: TRBV5-1; cdr3_length: 13; j_call: TRBJ2-1; cdr3_aa: ASSLVRGGRNEQF
d_call: NA; v_call: TRBV2; cdr3_length: 12; j_call: TRBJ2-7; cdr3_aa: ASSRQRSSYEQY
d_call: NA; v_call: TRBV6-5; cdr3_length: 10; j_call: TRBJ2-5; cdr3_aa: ASSPNAETQY
d_call: TRBD1; v_call: TRBV5-1; cdr3_length: 12; j_call: TRBJ1-2; cdr3_aa: ASSPGGSYYGYT
d_call: TRBD2; v_call: TRBV7-2; cdr3_length: 16; j_call: TRBJ2-2; cdr3_aa: ASSSRTSGRAYTGELF
d_call: TRBD2; v_call: TRBV10-3; cdr3_length: 12; j_call: TRBJ2-7; cdr3_aa: AIRKISGRDEQY
d_call: TRBD1; v_call: TRBV29-1; cdr3_length: 12; j_call: TRBJ1-1; cdr3_aa: SGRQGFQRGEAF
d_call: NA; v_call: TRBV20-1; cdr3_length: 9; j_call: TRBJ2-5; cdr3_aa: SASYLETQY
d_call: NA; v_call: TRBV5-6; cdr3_length: 13; j_call: TRBJ1-1; cdr3_aa: ASSLVQGAYTEAF
d_call: TRBD2; v_call: TRBV5-1; cdr3_length: 13; j_call: TRBJ2-7; cdr3_aa: ASSLYGTSSDEQY
d_call: TRBD1; v_call: TRBV30; cdr3_length: 12; j_call: TRBJ1-3; cdr3_aa: AWSWTGGGNTIY
d_call: NA; v_call: TRBV7-2; cdr3_length: 13; j_call: TRBJ2-7; cdr3_aa: ASSLARGATYEQY
d_call: TRBD1; v_call: TRBV19; cdr3_length: 11; j_call: TRBJ1-5; cdr3_aa: ASSIQGGQPQH
d_call: TRBD2; v_call: TRBV5-1; cdr3_length: 15; j_call: TRBJ2-3; cdr3_aa: ASSVGTSGGMVDTQY
d_call: NA; v_call: TRBV18; cdr3_length: 10; j_call: TRBJ2-7; cdr3_aa: ASSPASYEQY
d_call: TRBD1; v_call: TRBV7-2; cdr3_length: 13; j_call: TRBJ2-1; cdr3_aa: ASRTDRGTYNEQF
d_call: NA; v_call: TRBV7-8; cdr3_length: 14; j_call: TRBJ2-6; cdr3_aa: ASSSHRASGANVLT
d_call: NA; v_call: TRBV5-1; cdr3_length: 13; j_call: TRBJ2-1; cdr3_aa: ASSTGGASYNEQF
d_call: NA; v_call: TRBV6-5; cdr3_length: 12; j_call: TRBJ2-5; cdr3_aa: ASSYSTLRETQY
d_call: TRBD1; v_call: TRBV7-3; cdr3_length: 12; j_call: TRBJ2-5; cdr3_aa: ASSLGQGQETQY
d_call: NA; v_call: TRBV7-8; cdr3_length: 13; j_call: TRBJ2-6; cdr3_aa: ASSPGSAGANVLT
d_call: TRBD1; v_call: TRBV28; cdr3_length: 13; j_call: TRBJ2-5; cdr3_aa: ASSLRDRMGETQY
d_call: NA; v_call: TRBV6-1; cdr3_length: 11; j_call: TRBJ2-3; cdr3_aa: ASSDPGVDTQY
d_call: TRBD1; v_call: TRBV7-8; cdr3_length: 14; j_call: TRBJ1-5; cdr3_aa: ASRIGPGTGNQPQH
d_call: NA; v_call: TRBV19; cdr3_length: 14; j_call: TRBJ1-5; cdr3_aa: ASSISKAPSNQPQH
d_call: TRBD1; v_call: TRBV5-1; cdr3_length: 13; j_call: TRBJ2-7; cdr3_aa: ASSLGQGGTYEQY
d_call: NA; v_call: TRBV19; cdr3_length: 13; j_call: TRBJ1-1; cdr3_aa: ASSSLGSLNTEAF
d_call: NA; v_call: TRBV5-6; cdr3_length: 11; j_call: TRBJ1-2; cdr3_aa: ASSLGPEYGYT
d_call: NA; v_call: TRBV2; cdr3_length: 11; j_call: TRBJ1-5; cdr3_aa: ASSPSGNQPQH
d_call: NA; v_call: TRBV5-4; cdr3_length: 10; j_call: TRBJ2-5; cdr3_aa: ASHGQQETQY
d_call: NA; v_call: TRBV6-1; cdr3_length: 9; j_call: TRBJ2-1; cdr3_aa: ASSQAWQQF
d_call: TRBD2; v_call: TRBV5-1; cdr3_length: 16; j_call: TRBJ2-6; cdr3_aa: ASSPGTSGRSGANVLT
d_call: TRBD1; v_call: TRBV2; cdr3_length: 11; j_call: TRBJ1-6; cdr3_aa: ASRGQGDSPLH
d_call: NA; v_call: TRBV5-8; cdr3_length: 12; j_call: TRBJ2-5; cdr3_aa: ASSAHRGADTQY
d_call: NA; v_call: TRBV11-2; cdr3_length: 13; j_call: TRBJ1-2; cdr3_aa: ASSLFSTENYGYT
d_call: NA; v_call: TRBV10-1; cdr3_length: 10; j_call: TRBJ2-1; cdr3_aa: AAGTGVNEQF
d_call: TRBD1; v_call: TRBV7-8; cdr3_length: 12; j_call: TRBJ2-7; cdr3_aa: ASSHRDRGYEQY
d_call: NA; v_call: TRBV30; cdr3_length: 11; j_call: TRBJ1-1; cdr3_aa: AWSVPWNTEAF
d_call: NA; v_call: TRBV30; cdr3_length: 10; j_call: TRBJ1-2; cdr3_aa: ARNGAHYGYT
d_call: NA; v_call: TRBV5-1; cdr3_length: 14; j_call: TRBJ2-3; cdr3_aa: ASSLNPVRSTDTQY
d_call: NA; v_call: TRBV19; cdr3_length: 16; j_call: TRBJ2-5; cdr3_aa: ASSITKGKEWRKETQY
d_call: TRBD1; v_call: TRBV6-1; cdr3_length: 10; j_call: TRBJ1-2; cdr3_aa: ASSETGLGYT
d_call: TRBD2; v_call: TRBV7-8; cdr3_length: 16; j_call: TRBJ2-7; cdr3_aa: ASSPTPLPLAGAYEQY
d_call: NA; v_call: TRBV19; cdr3_length: 10; j_call: TRBJ2-1; cdr3_aa: ASSGPYNEQF
d_call: NA; v_call: TRBV7-2; cdr3_length: 14; j_call: TRBJ1-4; cdr3_aa: ASSLSPRGLGEKLF
d_call: NA; v_call: TRBV25-1; cdr3_length: 14; j_call: TRBJ1-2; cdr3_aa: ASSESGTVYGYGYT
d_call: NA; v_call: TRBV7-2; cdr3_length: 15; j_call: TRBJ2-5; cdr3_aa: ASSSLGGGGFQETQY
d_call: NA; v_call: TRBV20-1; cdr3_length: 9; j_call: TRBJ1-2; cdr3_aa: SPRRGNGYT
d_call: NA; v_call: TRBV6-5; cdr3_length: 13; j_call: TRBJ2-2; cdr3_aa: ASSYGVGNTGELF
d_call: TRBD1; v_call: TRBV10-3; cdr3_length: 13; j_call: TRBJ2-3; cdr3_aa: AISFDRGQADTQY
d_call: NA; v_call: TRBV27; cdr3_length: 13; j_call: TRBJ2-5; cdr3_aa: ASSLSTGVQETQY
d_call: NA; v_call: TRBV27; cdr3_length: 12; j_call: TRBJ2-5; cdr3_aa: ASSPSPGQETQY
d_call: NA; v_call: TRBV7-9; cdr3_length: 13; j_call: TRBJ2-7; cdr3_aa: ASSPRGESSYEQY
d_call: TRBD1; v_call: TRBV14; cdr3_length: 13; j_call: TRBJ2-7; cdr3_aa: ASSSTDRVRDEQY
d_call: NA; v_call: TRBV6-1; cdr3_length: 12; j_call: TRBJ2-5; cdr3_aa: ASRGDRSRATQY
d_call: TRBD2; v_call: TRBV7-2; cdr3_length: 13; j_call: TRBJ2-3; cdr3_aa: ASSLLAGGSDTQY